Sequencing of this TCR beta chain was carried out in a study of blood T cell repertoires in COVID-19 (dated by TCRdb to 2019 to 2021). In the study overall: Samples covering the acute and convalescent phases of COVID-19 were provided by collaborators in the United States, Italy and Spain. The material from the prospective study consisted of cDNA or gDNA derived from T cells, B-cell-depleted T cells, or PBMCs. Subjects who had been exposed to COVID-19, were actively infected with it, or had recovered from it provided the deeply sampled blood TCRbeta repertoires that made up the dataset. A freely available public database, intended as a resource for researchers studying the immune response to SARS-CoV-2, is where the repertoires were released. The samples were drawn from the first 160 participants of the ongoing ImmuneRACE study and from 950 to 1,500 subjects provided by 6 global collaborators. Nearly every sample came with metadata listing a de-identified subject ID, COVID-19 status, age in years and sex. Where HLA class I and class II types were available, the types were taken from metadata supplied by the sample provider, not from assay-based typing.

TCRbeta CDR3 regions were amplified from genomic DNA using the immunoSEQ Assay, a bias-controlled multiplex PCR. For the original study's pipeline: The number of nucleated cells in each sample was estimated by amplification of reference gene primers within the assay. Sequence reads were collapsed and filtered to measure the absolute abundance of every unique TCRbeta CDR3 rearrangement. For each sample, productive Simpson clonality was calculated by taking the square root of Simpson's diversity index across productive rearrangements. Drawn from immuneACCESS, this table holds only the in-frame rearrangements with V and J called that TCRdb kept. Clones are partly lost; checked studies trace under half to an unresolved V gene and leave the rest unexplained. The V and J calls and clone size come from that table; D and trimming were worked out from the DNA. The sample table contains 300,000 to 450,000 clones; only one count was recorded for almost 90% of them. The top ten clonotypes cover about 0.94% of the sample.

V is pruned by 5 bases and J by 8 bases, leaving 11 bases of the junction without a gene match. Taken from the germline V gene, the CDR1 and CDR2 loops are MDHEN and SYDVKM. The CDR3 runs 15 residues from the cysteine to the phenylalanine. Only the CDR3 part of the read is kept: 45 bases, read in frame from the first base. What the study reported, not specific to this receptor: The quantity of clinical and demographic metadata differed by source and by participant and was supplied without curation.

Participants in the prospective study were enrolled through a virtual design, were aged roughly 18 to 90 years, and lived in approximately 24 United States geographic areas. Cohort assignment in the prospective study relied on participant-reported clinical history from a screening survey and a study questionnaire. Exposed participants had been in contact, within 2 weeks of entering the study, with a person who had a PCR-confirmed or clinician-diagnosed case of COVID-19. Each participant in the prospective study had whole blood, serum and a nasopharyngeal or oropharyngeal swab collected by mobile phlebotomists. Additional blood draws and questionnaires over an approximately 2-month period could optionally be provided by prospective study participants. Before DNA extraction, blood samples from the prospective study were shipped at room temperature or frozen. About this clone: Its binding antigen is unknown. The record has no base qualities; no much larger clone is one base away.

Sequencing was done on a sample of PBMCs or T cells enriched from blood (not recorded which). The sequence is built from TRBV28 and TRBJ2-2; the central 7 bases match TRBD2. The source of this sequence is a woman aged 25 to 39 who had been exposed to COVID-19. The CDR3: CASSPGTTYGGELFF. The base sequence is TGTGCCAGCAGTCCCGGGACTACCTACGGAGGGGAGCTGTTTTTT.